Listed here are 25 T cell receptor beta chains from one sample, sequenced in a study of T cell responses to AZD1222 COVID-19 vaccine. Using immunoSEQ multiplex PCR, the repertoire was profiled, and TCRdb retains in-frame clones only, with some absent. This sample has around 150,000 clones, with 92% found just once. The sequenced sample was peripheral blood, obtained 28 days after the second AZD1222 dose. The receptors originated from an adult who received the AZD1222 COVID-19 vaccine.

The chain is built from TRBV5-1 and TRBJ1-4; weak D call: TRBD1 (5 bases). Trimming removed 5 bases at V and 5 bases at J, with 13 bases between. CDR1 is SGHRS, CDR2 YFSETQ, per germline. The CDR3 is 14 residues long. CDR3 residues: CASSVGDGNEKLFF. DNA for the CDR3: TGCGCCAGCAGTGTGGGGGACGGGAATGAAAAACTGTTTTTT.

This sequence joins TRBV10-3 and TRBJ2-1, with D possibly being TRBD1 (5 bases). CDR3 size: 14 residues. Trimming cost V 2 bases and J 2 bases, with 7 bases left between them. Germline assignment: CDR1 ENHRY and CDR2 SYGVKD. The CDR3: CAISEATAYNEQFF. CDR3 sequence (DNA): TGTGCCATCAGTGAGGCGACAGCCTACAATGAGCAGTTCTTC.

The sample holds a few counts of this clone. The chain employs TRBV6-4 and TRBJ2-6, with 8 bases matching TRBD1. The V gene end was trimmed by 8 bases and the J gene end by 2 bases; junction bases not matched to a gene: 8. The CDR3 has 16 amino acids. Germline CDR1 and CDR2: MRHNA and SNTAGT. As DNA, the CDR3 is TGTGCCAGCGGGGAAAACAGGGGGACTGGGGCCAACGTCCTGACTTTC. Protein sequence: CASGENRGTGANVLTF.

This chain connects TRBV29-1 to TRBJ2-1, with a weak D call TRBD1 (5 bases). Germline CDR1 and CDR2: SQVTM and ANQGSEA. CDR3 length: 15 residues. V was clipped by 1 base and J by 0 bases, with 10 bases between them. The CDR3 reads CSVEGGLGSYNEQFF. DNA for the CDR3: TGCAGCGTTGAAGGGGGCTTAGGCTCCTACAATGAGCAGTTCTTC.

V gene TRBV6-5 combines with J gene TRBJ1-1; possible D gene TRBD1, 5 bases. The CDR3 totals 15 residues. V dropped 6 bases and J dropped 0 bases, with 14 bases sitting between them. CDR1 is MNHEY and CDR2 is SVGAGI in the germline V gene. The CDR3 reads CASRMGLGLNTEAFF. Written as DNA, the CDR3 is TGTGCCAGCAGGATGGGACTGGGGCTGAACACTGAAGCTTTCTTT.

CDR3 coding DNA: TGCGCCAGCAGCACCGAGGGGACTAGCGGGATCTACGAGCAGTACTTC. This gives the protein CASSTEGTSGIYEQYF. The V and J genes are TRBV5-1 and TRBJ2-7; TRBD2 agrees at 13 bases. Germline V gene lookup returns CDR1 SGHRS and CDR2 YFSETQ. The V segment lost 4 bases and the J segment 3 bases; nucleotides outside the gene matches: 7. The CDR3 totals 16 residues. Complete variable domain (other parts from reference TRBV5-1 and TRBJ2-7): KAGVTQTPRYLIKTRGQQVTLSCSPISGHRSVSWYQQTPGQGLQFLFEYFSETQRNKGNFPGRFSGRQFSNSRSEMNVSTLELGDSALYLCASSTEGTSGIYEQYFGPGTRLTVT.

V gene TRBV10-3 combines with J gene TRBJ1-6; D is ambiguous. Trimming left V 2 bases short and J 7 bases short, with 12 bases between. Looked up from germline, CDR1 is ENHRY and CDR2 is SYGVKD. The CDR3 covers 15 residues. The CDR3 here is CAISEGVRENSPLHF. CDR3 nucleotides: TGTGCCATCAGTGAGGGCGTAAGGGAAAATTCACCCCTCCACTTT.

In nucleotides, the CDR3 is TGTGCCACACAAACGCGGGACAGGCAGTACGAGCAGTACTTC. Its protein is CATQTRDRQYEQYF. The chain joins TRBV5-4 to TRBJ2-7; 8 bases are a match to TRBD1. Trimming cost V 9 bases and J 4 bases; bases outside gene matches: 12. CDR3 length equals 14 residues. In germline, CDR1 is SGHNT, CDR2 YYREEE (reference sequence).

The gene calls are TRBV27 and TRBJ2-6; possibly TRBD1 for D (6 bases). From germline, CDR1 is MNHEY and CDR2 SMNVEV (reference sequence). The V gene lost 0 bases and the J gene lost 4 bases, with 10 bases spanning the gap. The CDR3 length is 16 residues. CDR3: CASSLSTGSGANVLTF. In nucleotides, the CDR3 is TGTGCCAGCAGTTTATCTACAGGGTCCGGGGCCAACGTCCTGACTTTC.

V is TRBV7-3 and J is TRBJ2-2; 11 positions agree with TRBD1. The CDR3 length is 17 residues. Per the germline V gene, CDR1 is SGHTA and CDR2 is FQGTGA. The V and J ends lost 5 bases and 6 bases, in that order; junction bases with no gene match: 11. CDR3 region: CASSPRGGTGGPGELFF. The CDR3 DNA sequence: TGTGCCAGCAGCCCCCGGGGTGGGACAGGGGGACCCGGGGAGCTGTTTTTT.

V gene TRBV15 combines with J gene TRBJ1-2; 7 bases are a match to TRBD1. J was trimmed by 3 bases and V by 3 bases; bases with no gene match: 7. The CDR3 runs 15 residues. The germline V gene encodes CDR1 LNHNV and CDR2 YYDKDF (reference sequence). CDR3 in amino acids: CATSRGADRDYGYTF. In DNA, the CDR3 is TGTGCCACCAGCAGGGGTGCCGACAGGGACTATGGCTACACCTTC.

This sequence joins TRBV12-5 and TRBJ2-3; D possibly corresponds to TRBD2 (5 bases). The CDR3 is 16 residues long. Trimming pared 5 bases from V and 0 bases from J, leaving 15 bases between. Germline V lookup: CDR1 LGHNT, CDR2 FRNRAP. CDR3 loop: CASGLLDLKSTDTQYF. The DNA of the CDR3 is TGTGCTAGTGGTCTTCTGGACTTGAAAAGCACAGATACGCAGTATTTT.

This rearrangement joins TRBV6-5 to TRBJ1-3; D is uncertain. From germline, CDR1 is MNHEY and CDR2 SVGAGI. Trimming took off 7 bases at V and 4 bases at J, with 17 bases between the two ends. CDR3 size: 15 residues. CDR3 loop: CASTLGRPVGNTIYF. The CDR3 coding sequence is TGTGCCAGCACCCTCGGGCGCCCCGTCGGAAACACCATATATTTT.

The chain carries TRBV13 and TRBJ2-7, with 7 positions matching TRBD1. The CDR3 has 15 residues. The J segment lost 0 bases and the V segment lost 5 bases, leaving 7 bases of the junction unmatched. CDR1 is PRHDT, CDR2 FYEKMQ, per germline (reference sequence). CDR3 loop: CASSPKGQNSYEQYF. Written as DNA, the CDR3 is TGTGCCAGCAGCCCAAAGGGACAGAACTCCTACGAGCAGTACTTC.

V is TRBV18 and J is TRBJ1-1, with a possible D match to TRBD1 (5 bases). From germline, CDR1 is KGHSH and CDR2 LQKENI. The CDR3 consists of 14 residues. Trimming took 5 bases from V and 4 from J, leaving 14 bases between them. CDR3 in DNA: TGTGCCAGCTCATCTCTCGCGGGGGGCACTGAAGCTTTCTTT. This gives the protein CASSSLAGGTEAFF. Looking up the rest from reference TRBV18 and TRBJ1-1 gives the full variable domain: NAGVMQNPRHLVRRRGQEARLRCSPMKGHSHVYWYRQLPEEGLKFMVYLQKENIIDESGMPKERFSAEFPKEGPSILRIQQVVRGDSAAYFCASSSLAGGTEAFFGQGTRLTVV.

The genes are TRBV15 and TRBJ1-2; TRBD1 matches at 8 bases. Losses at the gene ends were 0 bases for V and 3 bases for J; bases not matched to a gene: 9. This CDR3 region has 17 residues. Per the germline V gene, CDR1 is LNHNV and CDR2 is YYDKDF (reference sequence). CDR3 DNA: TGTGCCACCAGCAGAGAGTACAGGGGGACCTCCTACTATGGCTACACCTTC. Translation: CATSREYRGTSYYGYTF. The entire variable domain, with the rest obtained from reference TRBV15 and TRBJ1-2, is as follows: DAMVIQNPRYQVTQFGKPVTLSCSQTLNHNVMYWYQQKSSQAPKLLFHYYDKDFNNEADTPDNFQSRRPNTSFCFLDIRSPGLGDTAMYLCATSREYRGTSYYGYTFGSGTRLTVV.

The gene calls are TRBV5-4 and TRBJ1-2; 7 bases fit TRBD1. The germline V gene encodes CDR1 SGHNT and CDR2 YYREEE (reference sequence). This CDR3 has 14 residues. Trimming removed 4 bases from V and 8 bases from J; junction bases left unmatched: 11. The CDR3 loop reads CASSPRTGSGGYTF. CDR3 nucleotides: TGTGCCAGCAGCCCTAGGACAGGCTCGGGGGGCTACACCTTC.

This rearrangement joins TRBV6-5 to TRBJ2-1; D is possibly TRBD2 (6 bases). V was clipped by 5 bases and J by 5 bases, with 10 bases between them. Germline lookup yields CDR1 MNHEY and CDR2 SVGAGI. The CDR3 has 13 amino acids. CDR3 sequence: CASSPGLNNEQFF. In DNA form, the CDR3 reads TGTGCCAGCAGTCCGGGACTCAACAATGAGCAGTTCTTC.

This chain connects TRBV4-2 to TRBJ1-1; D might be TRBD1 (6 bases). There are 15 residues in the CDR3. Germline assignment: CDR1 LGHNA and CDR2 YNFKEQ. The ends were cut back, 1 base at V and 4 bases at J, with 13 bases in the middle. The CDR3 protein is CASSQGGGGGTEAFF. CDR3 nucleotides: TGTGCCAGCAGCCAAGGAGGAGGGGGTGGCACTGAAGCTTTCTTT.

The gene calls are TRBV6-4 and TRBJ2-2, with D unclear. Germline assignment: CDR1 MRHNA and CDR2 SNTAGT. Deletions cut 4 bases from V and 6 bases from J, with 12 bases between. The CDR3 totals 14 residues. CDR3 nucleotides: TGTGCCAGCAGTGTTTATCCTAACGCCGGGGAGCTGTTTTTT. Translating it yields CASSVYPNAGELFF.

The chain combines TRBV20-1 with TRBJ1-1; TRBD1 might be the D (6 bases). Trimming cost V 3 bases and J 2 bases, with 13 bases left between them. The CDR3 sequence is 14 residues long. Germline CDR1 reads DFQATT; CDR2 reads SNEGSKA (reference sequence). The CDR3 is CSASSGGPNTEAFF. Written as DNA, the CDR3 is TGCAGTGCTAGTTCGGGGGGCCCCAACACTGAAGCTTTCTTT.

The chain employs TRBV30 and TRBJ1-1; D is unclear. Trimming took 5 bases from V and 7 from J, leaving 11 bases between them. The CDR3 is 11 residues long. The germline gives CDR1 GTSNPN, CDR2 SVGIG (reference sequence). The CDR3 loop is CAWESVHEAFF. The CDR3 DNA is TGTGCCTGGGAGTCCGTCCATGAAGCTTTCTTT.

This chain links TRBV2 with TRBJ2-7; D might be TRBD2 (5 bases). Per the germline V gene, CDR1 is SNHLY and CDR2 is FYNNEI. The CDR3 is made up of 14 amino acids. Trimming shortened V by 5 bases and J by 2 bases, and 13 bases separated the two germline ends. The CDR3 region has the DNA TGTGCCAGCAGTTCCTCTCGGGGAACCTACGAGCAGTACTTC. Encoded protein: CASSSSRGTYEQYF.

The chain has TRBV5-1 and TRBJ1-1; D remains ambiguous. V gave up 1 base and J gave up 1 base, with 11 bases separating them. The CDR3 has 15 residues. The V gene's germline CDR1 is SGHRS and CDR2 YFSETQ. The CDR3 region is CASSLSQIGNTEAFF. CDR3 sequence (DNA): TGCGCCAGCAGCTTGAGCCAGATCGGGAACACTGAAGCTTTCTTT.

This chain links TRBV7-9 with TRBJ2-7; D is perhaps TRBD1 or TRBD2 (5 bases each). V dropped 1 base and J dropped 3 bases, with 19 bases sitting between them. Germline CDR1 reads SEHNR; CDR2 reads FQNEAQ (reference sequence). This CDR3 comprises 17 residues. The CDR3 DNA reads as TGTGCCAGCAGCTTAGGCCCCCCCCAGGTTGGGGGCTACGAGCAGTACTTC. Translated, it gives CASSLGPPQVGGYEQYF.